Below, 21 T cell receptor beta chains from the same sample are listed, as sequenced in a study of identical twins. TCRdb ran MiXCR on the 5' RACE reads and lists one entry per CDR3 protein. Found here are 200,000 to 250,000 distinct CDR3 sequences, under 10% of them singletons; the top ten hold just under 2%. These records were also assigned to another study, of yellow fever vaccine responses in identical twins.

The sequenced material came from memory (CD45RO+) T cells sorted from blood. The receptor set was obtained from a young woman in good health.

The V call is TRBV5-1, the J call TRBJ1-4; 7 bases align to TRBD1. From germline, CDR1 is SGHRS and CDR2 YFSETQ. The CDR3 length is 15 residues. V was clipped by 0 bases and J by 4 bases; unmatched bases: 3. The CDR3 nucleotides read TGCGCCAGCAGCTTGGAGGGACAGTATAATGAAAAACTGTTTTTT. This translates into CASSLEGQYNEKLFF.

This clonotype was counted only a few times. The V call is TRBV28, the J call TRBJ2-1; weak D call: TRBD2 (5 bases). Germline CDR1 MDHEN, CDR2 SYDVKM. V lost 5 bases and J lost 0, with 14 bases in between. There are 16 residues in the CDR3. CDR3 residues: CASSTQRLRSYNEQFF. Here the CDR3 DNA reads TGTGCCAGCAGTACGCAGCGGCTACGCTCCTACAATGAGCAGTTCTTC.

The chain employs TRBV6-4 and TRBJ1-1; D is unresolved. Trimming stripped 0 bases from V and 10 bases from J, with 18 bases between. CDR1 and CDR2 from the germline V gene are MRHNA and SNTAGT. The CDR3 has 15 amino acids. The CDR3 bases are TGTGCCAGCAGTGACTCGATTTTACCTACAAATGGAGCTTTCTTT. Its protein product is CASSDSILPTNGAFF.

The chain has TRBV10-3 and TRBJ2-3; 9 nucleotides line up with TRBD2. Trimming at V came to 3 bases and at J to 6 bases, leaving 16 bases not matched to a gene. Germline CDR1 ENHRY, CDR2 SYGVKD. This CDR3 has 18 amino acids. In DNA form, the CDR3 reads TGTGCCATCAGTGACGGTGCTTTGGGTCTAGCGGGGAGGGATACGCAGTATTTT. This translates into CAISDGALGLAGRDTQYF.

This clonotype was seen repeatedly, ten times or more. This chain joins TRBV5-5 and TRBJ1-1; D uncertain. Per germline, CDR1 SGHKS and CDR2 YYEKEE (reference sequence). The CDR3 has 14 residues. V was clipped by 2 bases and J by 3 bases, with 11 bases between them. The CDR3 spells CASSLSVLDTEAFF. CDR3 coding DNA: TGTGCCAGCAGCTTATCGGTGTTGGACACTGAAGCTTTCTTT.

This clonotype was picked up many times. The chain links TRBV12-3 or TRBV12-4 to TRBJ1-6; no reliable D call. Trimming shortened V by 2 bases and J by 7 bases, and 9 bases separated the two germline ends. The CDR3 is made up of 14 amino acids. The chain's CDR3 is CASSLSQNNSPLHF. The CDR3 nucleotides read TGTGCCAGCAGTTTAAGTCAGAACAATTCACCCCTCCACTTT.

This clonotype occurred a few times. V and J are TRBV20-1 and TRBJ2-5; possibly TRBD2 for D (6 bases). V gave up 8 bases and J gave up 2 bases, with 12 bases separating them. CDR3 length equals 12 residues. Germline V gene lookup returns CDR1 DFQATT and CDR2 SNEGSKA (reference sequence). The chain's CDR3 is CSNFRGQETQYF. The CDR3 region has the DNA TGCAGTAATTTCCGGGGGCAAGAGACCCAGTACTTC.

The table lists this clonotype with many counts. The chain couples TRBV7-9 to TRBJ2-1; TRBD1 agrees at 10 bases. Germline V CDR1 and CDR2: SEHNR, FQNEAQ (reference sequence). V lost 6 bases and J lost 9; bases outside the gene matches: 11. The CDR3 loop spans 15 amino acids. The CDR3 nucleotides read TGTGCCAGCAGGGCCGGGACAGGGGCCCTCACTGAGCAGTTCTTC. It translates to CASRAGTGALTEQFF.

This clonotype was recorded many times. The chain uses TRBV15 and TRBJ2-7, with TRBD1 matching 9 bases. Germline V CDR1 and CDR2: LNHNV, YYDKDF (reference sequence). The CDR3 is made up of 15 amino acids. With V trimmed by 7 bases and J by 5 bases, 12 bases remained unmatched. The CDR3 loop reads CATKNLGTGFHEQYF. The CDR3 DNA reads TGTGCCACCAAGAATCTCGGGACAGGGTTCCACGAGCAGTACTTC.

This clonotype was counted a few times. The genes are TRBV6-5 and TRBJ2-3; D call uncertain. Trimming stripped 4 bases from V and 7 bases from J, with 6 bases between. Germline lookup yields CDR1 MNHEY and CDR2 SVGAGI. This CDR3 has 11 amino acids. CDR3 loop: CASSSVNTQYF. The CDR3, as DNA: TGTGCCAGCAGTTCCGTAAATACGCAGTATTTT.

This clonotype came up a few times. The CDR3 region has the DNA TGTGCCAGCAGCGCTCCCCGAGGGGATGCGGGAGGGCCAGATACGCAGTATTTT. This gives the protein CASSAPRGDAGGPDTQYF. This rearrangement joins TRBV9 to TRBJ2-3, with 9 bases identical to TRBD2. J gave up 4 bases and V 3 bases, and 15 bases lay outside the gene matches. The CDR3 consists of 18 residues. Per the germline V gene, CDR1 is SGDLS and CDR2 is YYNGEE.

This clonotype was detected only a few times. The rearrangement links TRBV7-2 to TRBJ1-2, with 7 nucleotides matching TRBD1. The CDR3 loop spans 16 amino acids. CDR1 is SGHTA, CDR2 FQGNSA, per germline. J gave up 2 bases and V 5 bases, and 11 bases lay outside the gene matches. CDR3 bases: TGTGCCAGCAGCCCAGGGGGGGGACAGCCCAACTATGGCTACACCTTC. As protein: CASSPGGGQPNYGYTF. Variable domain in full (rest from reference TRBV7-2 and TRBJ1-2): GAGVSQSPSNKVTEKGKDVELRCDPISGHTALYWYRQSLGQGLEFLIYFQGNSAPDKSGLPSDRFSAERTGGSVSTLTIQRTQQEDSAVYLCASSPGGGQPNYGYTFGSGTRLTVV.

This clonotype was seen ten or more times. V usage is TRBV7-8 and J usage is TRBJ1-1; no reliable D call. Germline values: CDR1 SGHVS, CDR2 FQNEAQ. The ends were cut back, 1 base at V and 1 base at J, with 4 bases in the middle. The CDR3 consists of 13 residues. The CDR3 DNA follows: TGTGCCAGCAGCTTAGGGGCGAACACTGAAGCTTTCTTT. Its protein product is CASSLGANTEAFF. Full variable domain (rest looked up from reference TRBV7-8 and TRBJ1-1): GAGVSQSPRYKVAKRGQDVALRCDPISGHVSLFWYQQALGQGPEFLTYFQNEAQLDKSGLPSDRFFAERPEGSVSTLKIQRTQQEDSAVYLCASSLGANTEAFFGQGTRLTVV.

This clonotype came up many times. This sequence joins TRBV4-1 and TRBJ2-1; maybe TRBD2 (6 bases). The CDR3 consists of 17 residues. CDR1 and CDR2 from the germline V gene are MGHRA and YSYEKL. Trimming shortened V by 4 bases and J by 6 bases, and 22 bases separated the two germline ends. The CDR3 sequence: CASSLDPPGEIRNEQFF. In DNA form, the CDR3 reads TGCGCCAGCAGCCTAGATCCCCCGGGAGAGATCCGCAATGAGCAGTTCTTC.

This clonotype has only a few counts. CDR3 sequence: CASSGPGQVVQETQYF. Here the CDR3 DNA reads TGTGCCAGCAGTGGACCGGGACAGGTGGTCCAAGAGACCCAGTACTTC. V gene TRBV12-3 or TRBV12-4 combines with J gene TRBJ2-5, with 8 bases lining up with TRBD1. The CDR3 contains 16 residues. With V trimmed by 5 bases and J by 1 base, 9 bases remained unmatched.

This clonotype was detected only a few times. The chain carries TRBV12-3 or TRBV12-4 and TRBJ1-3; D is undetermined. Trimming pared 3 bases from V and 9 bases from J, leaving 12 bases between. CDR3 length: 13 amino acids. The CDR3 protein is CASSFGRVGTIYF. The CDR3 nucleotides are TGTGCCAGCAGTTTCGGGCGGGTCGGCACCATATATTTT.

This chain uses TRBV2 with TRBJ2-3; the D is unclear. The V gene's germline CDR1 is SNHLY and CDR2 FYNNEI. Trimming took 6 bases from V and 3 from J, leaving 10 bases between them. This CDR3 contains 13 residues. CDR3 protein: CASSSGLTDTQYF. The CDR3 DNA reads TGTGCCAGCAGCTCCGGTCTGACAGATACGCAGTATTTT.

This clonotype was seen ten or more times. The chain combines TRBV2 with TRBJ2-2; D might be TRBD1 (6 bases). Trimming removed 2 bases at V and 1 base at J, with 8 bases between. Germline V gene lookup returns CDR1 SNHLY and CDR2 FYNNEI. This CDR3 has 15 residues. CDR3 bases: TGTGCCAGCAGTGAACAGGGACAGAACACCGGGGAGCTGTTTTTT. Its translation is CASSEQGQNTGELFF.

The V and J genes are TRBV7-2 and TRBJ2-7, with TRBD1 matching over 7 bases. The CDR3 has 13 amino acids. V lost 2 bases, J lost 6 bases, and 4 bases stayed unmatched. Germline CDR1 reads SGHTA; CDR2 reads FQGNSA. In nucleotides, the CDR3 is TGTGCCAGCAGCTTAACGACAGGGTTCGAGCAGTACTTC. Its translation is CASSLTTGFEQYF.

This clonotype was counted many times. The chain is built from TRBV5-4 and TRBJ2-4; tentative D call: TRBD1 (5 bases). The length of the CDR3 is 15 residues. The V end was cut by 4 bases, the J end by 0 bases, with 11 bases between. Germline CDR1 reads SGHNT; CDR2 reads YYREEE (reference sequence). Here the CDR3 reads CASSPDTLAKNIQYF. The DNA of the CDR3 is TGTGCCAGCAGCCCGGACACCTTAGCCAAAAACATTCAGTACTTC. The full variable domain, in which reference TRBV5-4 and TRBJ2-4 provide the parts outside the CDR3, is ETGVTQSPTHLIKTRGQQVTLRCSSQSGHNTVSWYQQALGQGPQFIFQYYREEENGRGNFPPRFSGLQFPNYSSELNVNALELDDSALYLCASSPDTLAKNIQYFGAGTRLSVL.

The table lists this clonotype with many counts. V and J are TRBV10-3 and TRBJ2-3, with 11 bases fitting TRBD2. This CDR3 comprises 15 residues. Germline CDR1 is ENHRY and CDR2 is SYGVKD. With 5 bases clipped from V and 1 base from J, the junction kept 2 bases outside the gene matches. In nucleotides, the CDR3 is TGTGCCATCAGTCCGGGACTAGCGGGCACAGATACGCAGTATTTT. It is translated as CAISPGLAGTDTQYF.